This TCR beta chain stems from a study of OX40 agonist ivuxolimab in advanced cancers. TCRdb's copy holds only in-frame clones and misses some; the assay was immunoSEQ multiplex PCR. The table records about 86,000 clones, about 89% of them present only once. Germline V gene sequence: CDR1 MDHEN, CDR2 SYDVKM. The CDR3 is 15 amino acids. With 7 bases clipped from V and 3 bases from J, the junction kept 11 bases outside the gene matches. The J gene is TRBJ2-7, the V gene TRBV28, with 8 bases fitting TRBD1. The origin of this receptor is an adult with an advanced solid tumor such as melanoma, head and neck, liver or kidney cancer. The sequencing here drew on CD4+ or CD8+ T cells sorted from blood, taken in a trial of the OX40 agonist ivuxolimab. CDR3 loop: CASKADRGHGYEQYF. The CDR3 DNA follows: TGTGCCAGCAAAGCAGACAGGGGTCATGGCTACGAGCAGTACTTC.